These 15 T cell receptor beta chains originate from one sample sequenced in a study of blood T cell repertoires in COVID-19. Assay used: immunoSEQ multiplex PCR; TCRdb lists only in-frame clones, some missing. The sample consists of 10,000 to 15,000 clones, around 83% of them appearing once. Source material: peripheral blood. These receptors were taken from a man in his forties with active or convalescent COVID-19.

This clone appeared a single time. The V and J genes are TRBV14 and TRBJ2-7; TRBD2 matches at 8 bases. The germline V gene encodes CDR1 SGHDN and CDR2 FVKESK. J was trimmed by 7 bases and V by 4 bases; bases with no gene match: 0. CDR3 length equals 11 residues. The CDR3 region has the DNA TGTGCCAGCAGCCGACTAGCGGAGCAGTACTTC. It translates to CASSRLAEQYF.

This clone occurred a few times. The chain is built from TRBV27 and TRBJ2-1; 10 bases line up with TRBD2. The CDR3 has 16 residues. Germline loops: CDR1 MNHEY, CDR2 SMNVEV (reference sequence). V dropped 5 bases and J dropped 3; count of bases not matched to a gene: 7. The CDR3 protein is CASSIASGGFYNEQFF. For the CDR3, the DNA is TGTGCCAGCAGTATTGCTAGCGGGGGTTTCTACAATGAGCAGTTCTTC.

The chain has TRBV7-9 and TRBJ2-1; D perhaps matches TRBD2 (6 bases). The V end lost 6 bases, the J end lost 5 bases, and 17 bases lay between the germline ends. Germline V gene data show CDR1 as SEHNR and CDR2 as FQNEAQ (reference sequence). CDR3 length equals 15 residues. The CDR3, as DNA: TGTGCCAGCAGAAAAACGGGGCGGGGCGACAATGAGCAGTTCTTC. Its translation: CASRKTGRGDNEQFF.

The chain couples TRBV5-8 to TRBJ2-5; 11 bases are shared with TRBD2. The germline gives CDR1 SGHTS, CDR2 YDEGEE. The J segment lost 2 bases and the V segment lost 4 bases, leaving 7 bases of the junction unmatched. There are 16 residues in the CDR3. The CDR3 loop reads CASSTLAGGRQETQYF. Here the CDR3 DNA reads TGTGCCAGCAGCACCCTAGCGGGGGGCCGGCAAGAGACCCAGTACTTC. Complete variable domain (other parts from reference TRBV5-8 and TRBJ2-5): EAGVTQSPTHLIKTRGQQATLRCSPISGHTSVYWYQQALGLGLQFLLWYDEGEERNRGNFPPRFSGRQFPNYSSELNVNALELEDSALYLCASSTLAGGRQETQYFGPGTRLLVL.

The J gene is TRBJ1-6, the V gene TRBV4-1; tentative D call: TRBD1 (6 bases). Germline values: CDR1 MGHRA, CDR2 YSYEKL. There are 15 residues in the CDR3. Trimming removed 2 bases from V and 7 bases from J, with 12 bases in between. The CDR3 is CASSQRGTRNSPLHF. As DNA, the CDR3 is TGCGCCAGCAGCCAAAGGGGGACACGCAATTCACCCCTCCACTTT.

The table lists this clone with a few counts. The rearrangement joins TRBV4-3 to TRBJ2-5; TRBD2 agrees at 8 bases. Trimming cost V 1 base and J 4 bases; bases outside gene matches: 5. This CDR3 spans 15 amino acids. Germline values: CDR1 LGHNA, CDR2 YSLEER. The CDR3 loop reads CASSQAYGGAETQYF. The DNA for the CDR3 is TGCGCCAGCAGCCAAGCCTACGGGGGGGCAGAGACCCAGTACTTC.

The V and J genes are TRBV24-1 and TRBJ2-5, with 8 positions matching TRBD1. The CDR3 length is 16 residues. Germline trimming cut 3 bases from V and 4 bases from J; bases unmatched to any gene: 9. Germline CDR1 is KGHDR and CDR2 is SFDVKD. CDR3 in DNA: TGTGCCACCAGTGATCCCCTCGACAGGGGAGGAGAGACCCAGTACTTC. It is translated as CATSDPLDRGGETQYF.

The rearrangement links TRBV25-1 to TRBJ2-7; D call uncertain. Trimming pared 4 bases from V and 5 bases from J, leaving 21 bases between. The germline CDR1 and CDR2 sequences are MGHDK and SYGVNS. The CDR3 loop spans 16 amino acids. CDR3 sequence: CASSALDSDLAHEQYF. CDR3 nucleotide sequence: TGTGCCAGCAGTGCCCTAGACTCAGATTTAGCCCACGAGCAGTACTTC.

In DNA form, the CDR3 reads TGTGCCAGCAGACACCCTGACAGGGACGGTGGAAACACCATATATTTT. It translates to CASRHPDRDGGNTIYF. This chain links TRBV28 with TRBJ1-3, with 7 bases fitting TRBD1. CDR1 is MDHEN and CDR2 is SYDVKM in the germline V gene. V lost 6 bases, J lost 3 bases, and 11 bases stayed unmatched. The CDR3 loop spans 16 amino acids.

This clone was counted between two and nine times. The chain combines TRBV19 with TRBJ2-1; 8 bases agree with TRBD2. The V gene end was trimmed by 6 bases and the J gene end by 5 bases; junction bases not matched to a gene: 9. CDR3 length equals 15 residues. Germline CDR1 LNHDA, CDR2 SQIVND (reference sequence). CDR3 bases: TGTGCCAGTAGCGCCCTAGCGGGCCTGAACAATGAGCAGTTCTTC. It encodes CASSALAGLNNEQFF.

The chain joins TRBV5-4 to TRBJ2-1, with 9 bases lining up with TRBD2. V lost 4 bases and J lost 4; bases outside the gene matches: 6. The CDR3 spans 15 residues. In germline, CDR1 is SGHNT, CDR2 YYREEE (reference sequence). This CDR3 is CASSQIAGEYNEQFF. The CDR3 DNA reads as TGTGCCAGCAGCCAGATAGCGGGGGAGTACAATGAGCAGTTCTTC. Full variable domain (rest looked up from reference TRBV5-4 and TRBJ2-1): ETGVTQSPTHLIKTRGQQVTLRCSSQSGHNTVSWYQQALGQGPQFIFQYYREEENGRGNFPPRFSGLQFPNYSSELNVNALELDDSALYLCASSQIAGEYNEQFFGPGTRLTVL.

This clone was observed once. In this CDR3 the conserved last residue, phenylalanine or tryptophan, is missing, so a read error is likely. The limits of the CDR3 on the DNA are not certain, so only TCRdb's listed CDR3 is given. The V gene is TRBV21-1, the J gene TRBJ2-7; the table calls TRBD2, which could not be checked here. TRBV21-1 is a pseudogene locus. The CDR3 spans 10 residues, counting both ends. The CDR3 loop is CASSKAQRGA.

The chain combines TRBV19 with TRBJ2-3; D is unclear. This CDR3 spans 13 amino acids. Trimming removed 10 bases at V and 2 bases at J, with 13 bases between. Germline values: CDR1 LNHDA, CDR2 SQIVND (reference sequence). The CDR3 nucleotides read TGTGCCACCTCTCTCGCGGCCACAGATACGCAGTATTTT. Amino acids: CATSLAATDTQYF.

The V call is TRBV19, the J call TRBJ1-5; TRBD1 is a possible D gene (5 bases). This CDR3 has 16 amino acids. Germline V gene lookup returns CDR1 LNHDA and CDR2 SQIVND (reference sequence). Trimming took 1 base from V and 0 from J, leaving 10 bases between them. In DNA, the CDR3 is TGTGCCAGTAGTATAGCGGGGGGTTATAGCAATCAGCCCCAGCATTTT. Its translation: CASSIAGGYSNQPQHF.

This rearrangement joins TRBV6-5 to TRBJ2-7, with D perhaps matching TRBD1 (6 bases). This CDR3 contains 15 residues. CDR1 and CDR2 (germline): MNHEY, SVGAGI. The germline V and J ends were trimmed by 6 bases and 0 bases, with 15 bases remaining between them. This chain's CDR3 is CASSSLGASSYEQYF. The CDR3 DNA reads TGTGCCAGCAGCTCTCTGGGGGCTAGCTCCTACGAGCAGTACTTC.